One and the same sample provided the 19 T cell receptor beta chains below, sequenced in a study of T cells in Graves' hyperthyroidism and ophthalmopathy. Amplification targeted TCR beta CDR3 regions from RNA transcripts. First-round RT-PCR targeting the TCR CDR3 was performed with the HTBI primer set. MiXCR, run by TCRdb on the multiplex PCR reads, gives a single entry per CDR3 protein. The sample has 350,000 or so distinct CDR3 sequences; approximately 18% are singletons. Sequenced: blood. These receptors all stem from a woman aged 45-59 years with Graves' hyperthyroidism.

This clonotype has only a few counts. The chain links TRBV6-1 to TRBJ2-7, with no clear D. The CDR3 runs to 10 residues. Germline-derived CDR1 and CDR2 are MNHNS and SASEGT. V gave up 6 bases and J gave up 6 bases, with 6 bases separating them. The CDR3 nucleotides read TGTGCCAGCAGAGAGGTCGAGCAGTACGTC. It encodes CASREVEQYV.

This clonotype was recorded at least ten times. The rearrangement joins TRBV28 to TRBJ1-2; D is possibly TRBD1 (6 bases). CDR1 MDHEN and CDR2 SYDVKM come from the germline V gene. The V and J ends lost 8 bases and 4 bases respectively, with 8 bases between them. The CDR3 contains 11 residues. CDR3: CASGQLYGYTF. CDR3 nucleotide sequence: TGTGCCAGCGGACAGCTCTATGGCTACACCTTC.

This clonotype was seen ten or more times. J is TRBJ2-3 and V is TRBV20-1, with 7 bases fitting TRBD2. Per germline, CDR1 DFQATT and CDR2 SNEGSKA (reference sequence). The CDR3 spans 12 residues. The CDR3 DNA reads as TGCAGGGCGGGAGTAGGCACAGATACGCAGTATTTT. It yields the protein CRAGVGTDTQYF.

The chain links TRBV5-1 to TRBJ2-5, with TRBD2 as a possible D gene (5 bases). The ends were cut back, 4 bases at V and 5 bases at J, with 12 bases in the middle. Per germline, CDR1 SGHRS and CDR2 YFSETQ. The length of the CDR3 is 13 residues. CDR3 in DNA: TGCGCCAGCAGCGGCGAGGGCCGGGAGACCCAGTACTTC. Its protein product is CASSGEGRETQYF.

This clonotype was picked up many times. The J gene is TRBJ1-5, the V gene TRBV30; 8 bases are shared with TRBD1. CDR1 GTSNPN and CDR2 SVGIG come from the germline V gene (reference sequence). V lost 1 base, J lost 5 bases, and 4 bases stayed unmatched. This CDR3 region has 14 residues. The CDR3 loop is CAWSGQGPYQPQHF. The DNA for the CDR3 is TGTGCCTGGAGTGGACAGGGGCCCTATCAGCCCCAGCATTTT. Drawing the rest from reference TRBV30 and TRBJ1-5, the complete variable domain is SQTIHQWPATLVQPVGSPLSLECTVEGTSNPNLYWYRQAAGRGLQLLFYSVGIGQISSEVPQNLSASRPQDRQFILSSKKLLLSDSGFYLCAWSGQGPYQPQHFGDGTRLSIL.

This clonotype has a count of ten or more. The chain has TRBV2 and TRBJ1-1; D gene uncertain. V was clipped by 8 bases and J by 5 bases, with 18 bases between them. The V gene's germline CDR1 is SNHLY and CDR2 FYNNEI. The CDR3 length is 14 residues. The CDR3 spells CASRARWAETEAFF. CDR3 coding DNA: TGTGCCAGCCGTGCGCGATGGGCGGAGACTGAAGCTTTCTTT.

The chain joins TRBV12-3 or TRBV12-4 to TRBJ2-4; a weak D match, TRBD2 (5 bases). With 3 bases removed from V and 6 bases from J, the gap between germline ends came to 9 bases. This CDR3 is built from 13 residues. The CDR3 nucleotides are TGTGCCAGCAGTTTGGAAGAGGGAAACATTCAGTACTTC. Translated, it gives CASSLEEGNIQYF.

This clonotype showed up just once. This chain joins TRBV12-5 and TRBJ2-7, with D perhaps TRBD1 (5 bases). Trimming took 1 base from V and 1 from J, leaving 8 bases between them. The CDR3 contains 14 residues. Germline values: CDR1 LGHNT, CDR2 FRNRAP. This CDR3 is CASGLARGSYEQYF. DNA for the CDR3: TGTGCTAGTGGTTTGGCAAGGGGTTCCTACGAGCAGTACTTC.

This clonotype has at least ten counts. This chain joins TRBV12-3 or TRBV12-4 and TRBJ1-5; 8 nucleotides agree with TRBD1. The CDR3 spans 16 residues. The V gene end was trimmed by 5 bases and the J gene end by 1 base; junction bases not matched to a gene: 7. The CDR3 reads CASSRDRPRSNQPQHF. The CDR3, as DNA: TGTGCCAGCAGTCGGGACAGGCCTAGGAGCAATCAGCCCCAGCATTTT.

This clonotype came up a few times. In DNA, the CDR3 is TGTGCCAGCAGCATTAACTGGTACCCCGAGCAGTACTTC. It is translated as CASSINWYPEQYF. The rearrangement uses TRBV7-9 and TRBJ2-7; D remains unclear. The CDR3 covers 13 residues. V lost 5 bases and J lost 6, with 14 bases in between. Germline values: CDR1 SEHNR, CDR2 FQNEAQ (reference sequence). The variable domain in full, with the rest retrieved from reference TRBV7-9 and TRBJ2-7, is DTGVSQNPRHKITKRGQNVTFRCDPISEHNRLYWYRQTLGQGPEFLTYFQNEAQLEKSRLLSDRFSAERPKGSFSTLEIQRTEQGDSAMYLCASSINWYPEQYFGPGTRLTVT.

V and J are TRBV7-9 and TRBJ2-1; 13 bases align to TRBD2. V lost 0 bases and J lost 9; bases outside the gene matches: 8. This CDR3 has 17 residues. Germline V gene lookup returns CDR1 SEHNR and CDR2 FQNEAQ (reference sequence). The CDR3 region has the DNA TGTGCCAGCAGCTTAGCGCCGGGACTAGCGGGGAGGATTGAGCAGTTCTTC. It codes for CASSLAPGLAGRIEQFF.

The genes are TRBV6-2 or TRBV6-3 and TRBJ1-2; D call uncertain. The CDR3 totals 13 residues. Germline CDR1 MNHEY, CDR2 SVGEGT. V was trimmed by 4 bases and J by 4 bases, leaving 10 bases between them. The CDR3 DNA is TGTGCCAGCAGTTCCTCCGCTGCCTATGGCTACACCTTC. It translates to CASSSSAAYGYTF.

V usage is TRBV27 and J usage is TRBJ1-6; D is unresolved. This CDR3 region has 13 residues. Looked up from germline, CDR1 is MNHEY and CDR2 is SMNVEV (reference sequence). V dropped 2 bases and J dropped 8 bases, with 7 bases sitting between them. DNA of the CDR3: TGTGCCAGCAGTTTAACGCGGGATTCACCCCTCCACTTT. Residues: CASSLTRDSPLHF.

This clonotype was found many times. The chain employs TRBV7-2 and TRBJ2-1, with D possibly TRBD1 on 5 matching bases. The CDR3 length is 13 residues. The V and J ends lost 5 bases and 8 bases respectively, with 13 bases between them. CDR1 SGHTA and CDR2 FQGNSA come from the germline V gene. CDR3 amino acids: CASSPGFLDEQFF. CDR3 coding DNA: TGTGCCAGCAGCCCAGGGTTTCTCGATGAGCAGTTCTTC.

This clonotype was observed many times. V is TRBV28 and J is TRBJ2-1, with a weak D call TRBD1 (7 bases). CDR1 is MDHEN and CDR2 is SYDVKM in the germline V gene. V lost 8 bases and J lost 6, with 17 bases in between. CDR3 length equals 14 residues. The chain's CDR3 is CASHEEGARNEQFF. CDR3 in DNA: TGTGCCAGCCACGAGGAGGGGGCACGCAATGAGCAGTTCTTC. Combining the CDR3 with reference TRBV28 and TRBJ2-1 gives the whole variable domain DVKVTQSSRYLVKRTGEKVFLECVQDMDHENMFWYRQDPGLGLRLIYFSYDVKMKEKGDIPEGYSVSREKKERFSLILESASTNQTSMYLCASHEEGARNEQFFGPGTRLTVL.

V and J are TRBV30 and TRBJ1-5; no clear D. The CDR3 loop spans 13 amino acids. The germline V gene has CDR1 GTSNPN and CDR2 SVGIG (reference sequence). Trimming pared 2 bases from V and 7 bases from J, leaving 12 bases between. DNA of the CDR3: TGTGCCTGGAGTTGGGAAGTCGGCCAGCCCCAGCATTTT. Amino acid sequence: CAWSWEVGQPQHF.

The V call is TRBV18, the J call TRBJ1-1, with D unresolved. The length of the CDR3 is 13 residues. The V end lost 3 bases, the J end lost 5 bases, and 10 bases lay between the germline ends. The germline gives CDR1 KGHSH, CDR2 LQKENI. The CDR3 DNA follows: TGTGCCAGCTCACCCTCTGGGGAGACTGAAGCTTTCTTT. Its translation is CASSPSGETEAFF. Based on the CDR3 plus reference TRBV18 and TRBJ1-1, the full variable domain is NAGVMQNPRHLVRRRGQEARLRCSPMKGHSHVYWYRQLPEEGLKFMVYLQKENIIDESGMPKERFSAEFPKEGPSILRIQQVVRGDSAAYFCASSPSGETEAFFGQGTRLTVV.

The chain carries TRBV2 and TRBJ1-2, with D unresolved. Trimming removed 9 bases from V and 5 bases from J, with 16 bases in between. Germline values: CDR1 SNHLY, CDR2 FYNNEI. The length of the CDR3 is 13 residues. The CDR3 DNA follows: TGTGCCAGTACCCTGGCGGTAGGGTATGGCTACACCTTC. This translates into CASTLAVGYGYTF. The full variable domain, rest sourced from reference TRBV2 and TRBJ1-2, is EPEVTQTPSHQVTQMGQEVILRCVPISNHLYFYWYRQILGQKVEFLVSFYNNEISEKSEIFDDQFSVERPDGSNFTLKIRSTKLEDSAMYFCASTLAVGYGYTFGSGTRLTVV.

This clonotype has ten or more counts. V gene TRBV3-1 combines with J gene TRBJ1-6; 9 bases line up with TRBD1. Looked up from germline, CDR1 is LGHDT and CDR2 is YNNKEL (reference sequence). Germline trimming cut 3 bases from V and 9 bases from J; bases unmatched to any gene: 3. CDR3 length: 14 amino acids. The CDR3 coding sequence is TGTGCCAGCAGCCAGACAGGGGGGGGTTCACCCCTCCACTTT. Its protein is CASSQTGGGSPLHF.